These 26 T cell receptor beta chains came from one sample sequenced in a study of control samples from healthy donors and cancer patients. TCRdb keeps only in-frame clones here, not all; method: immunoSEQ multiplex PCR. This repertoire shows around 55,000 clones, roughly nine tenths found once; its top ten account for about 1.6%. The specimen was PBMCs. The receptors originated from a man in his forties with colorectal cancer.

The CDR3 nucleotides read TGTGCCAGCTCATTCCGGGAGGCCTACGAGCAGTACTTC. Amino acid sequence: CASSFREAYEQYF. This rearrangement joins TRBV18 to TRBJ2-7; TRBD2 matches at 7 bases. The V segment lost 5 bases and the J segment 2 bases; nucleotides outside the gene matches: 3. Germline V gene sequence: CDR1 KGHSH, CDR2 LQKENI. The CDR3 spans 13 residues.

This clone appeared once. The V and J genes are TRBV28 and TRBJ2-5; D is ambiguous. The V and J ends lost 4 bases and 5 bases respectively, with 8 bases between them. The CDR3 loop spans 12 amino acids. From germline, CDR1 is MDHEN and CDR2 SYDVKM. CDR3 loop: CASSSPRETQYF. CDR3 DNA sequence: TGTGCCAGCAGTTCCCCCCGGGAGACCCAGTACTTC.

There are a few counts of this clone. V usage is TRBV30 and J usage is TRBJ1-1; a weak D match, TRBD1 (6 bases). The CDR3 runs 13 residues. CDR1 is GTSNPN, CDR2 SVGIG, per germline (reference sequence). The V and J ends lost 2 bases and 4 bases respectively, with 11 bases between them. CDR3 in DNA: TGTGCCTGGAGTCCAAACAGGGCCACTGAAGCTTTCTTT. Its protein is CAWSPNRATEAFF.

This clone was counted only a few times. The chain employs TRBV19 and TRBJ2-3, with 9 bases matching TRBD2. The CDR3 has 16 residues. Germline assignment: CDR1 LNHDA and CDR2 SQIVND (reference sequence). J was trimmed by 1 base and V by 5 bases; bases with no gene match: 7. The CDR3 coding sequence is TGTGCCAGTAGTCCCCGACTAGCGGCCCGCACAGATACGCAGTATTTT. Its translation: CASSPRLAARTDTQYF.

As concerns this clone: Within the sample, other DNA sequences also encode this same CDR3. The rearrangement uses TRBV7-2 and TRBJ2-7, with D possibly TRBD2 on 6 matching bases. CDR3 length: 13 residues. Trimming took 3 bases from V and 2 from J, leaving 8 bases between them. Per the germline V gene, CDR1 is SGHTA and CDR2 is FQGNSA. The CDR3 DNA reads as TGTGCCAGCAGCTTCTGGGGGGCCTACGAGCAGTACTTC. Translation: CASSFWGAYEQYF.

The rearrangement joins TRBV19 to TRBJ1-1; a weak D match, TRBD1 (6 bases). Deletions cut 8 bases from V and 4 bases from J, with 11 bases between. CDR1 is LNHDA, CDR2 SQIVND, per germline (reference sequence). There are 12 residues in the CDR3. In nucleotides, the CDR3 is TGTGCCAGTGGGTGGGGGGCCACTGAAGCTTTCTTT. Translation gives CASGWGATEAFF.

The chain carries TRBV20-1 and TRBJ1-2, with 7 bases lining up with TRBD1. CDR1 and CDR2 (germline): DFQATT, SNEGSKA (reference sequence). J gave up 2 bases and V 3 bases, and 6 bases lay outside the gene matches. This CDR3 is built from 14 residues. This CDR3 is CSASQSQGNYGYTF. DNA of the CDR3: TGCAGTGCTAGTCAATCACAGGGGAACTATGGCTACACCTTC.

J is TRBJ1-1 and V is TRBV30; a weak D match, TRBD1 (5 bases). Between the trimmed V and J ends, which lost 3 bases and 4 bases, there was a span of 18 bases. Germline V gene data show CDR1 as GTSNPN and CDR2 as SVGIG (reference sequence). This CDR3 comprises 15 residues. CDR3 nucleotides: TGTGCCTGGAGAAAAAACAGGATCCATTTCACTGAAGCTTTCTTT. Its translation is CAWRKNRIHFTEAFF.

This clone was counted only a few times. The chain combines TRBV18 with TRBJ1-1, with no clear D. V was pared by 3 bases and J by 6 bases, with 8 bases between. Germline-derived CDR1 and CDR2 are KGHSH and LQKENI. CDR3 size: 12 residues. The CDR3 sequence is CASSPEAAEAFF. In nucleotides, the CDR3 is TGTGCCAGCTCACCTGAGGCGGCTGAAGCTTTCTTT.

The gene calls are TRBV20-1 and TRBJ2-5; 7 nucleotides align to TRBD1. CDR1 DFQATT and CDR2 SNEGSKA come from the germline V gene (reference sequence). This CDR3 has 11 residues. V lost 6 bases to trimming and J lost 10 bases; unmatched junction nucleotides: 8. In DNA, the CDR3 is TGCAGTGCCACCGGACAGGCGGACCAGTACTTC. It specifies CSATGQADQYF.

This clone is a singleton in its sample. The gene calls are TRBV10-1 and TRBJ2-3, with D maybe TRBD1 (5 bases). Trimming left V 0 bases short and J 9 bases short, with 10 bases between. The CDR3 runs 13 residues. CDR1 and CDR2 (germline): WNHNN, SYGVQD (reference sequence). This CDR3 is CASSESGRATQYF. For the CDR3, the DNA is TGCGCCAGCAGTGAGTCAGGCAGGGCAACGCAGTATTTT.

The CDR3 bases are TGTGCCAGCAGCTTAGATGCAGGTAATCAGCCCCAGCATTTT. It encodes CASSLDAGNQPQHF. This rearrangement joins TRBV7-8 to TRBJ1-5; no clear D gene. The length of the CDR3 is 14 residues. Germline assignment: CDR1 SGHVS and CDR2 FQNEAQ. Trimming removed 1 base at V and 4 bases at J, with 8 bases between.

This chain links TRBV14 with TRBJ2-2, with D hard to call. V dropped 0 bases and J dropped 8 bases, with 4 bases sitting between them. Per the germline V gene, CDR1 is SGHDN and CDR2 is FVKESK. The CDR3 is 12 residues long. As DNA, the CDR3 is TGTGCCAGCAGCCAAGATTGGGGGGAGCTGTTTTTT. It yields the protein CASSQDWGELFF.

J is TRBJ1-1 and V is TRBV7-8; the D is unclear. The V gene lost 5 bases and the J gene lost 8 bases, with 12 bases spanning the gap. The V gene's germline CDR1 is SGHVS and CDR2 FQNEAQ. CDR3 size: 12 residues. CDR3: CASSVGPLEAFF. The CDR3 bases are TGTGCCAGCAGCGTCGGGCCCTTAGAAGCTTTCTTT. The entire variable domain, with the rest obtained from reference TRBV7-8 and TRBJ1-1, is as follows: GAGVSQSPRYKVAKRGQDVALRCDPISGHVSLFWYQQALGQGPEFLTYFQNEAQLDKSGLPSDRFFAERPEGSVSTLKIQRTQQEDSAVYLCASSVGPLEAFFGQGTRLTVV.

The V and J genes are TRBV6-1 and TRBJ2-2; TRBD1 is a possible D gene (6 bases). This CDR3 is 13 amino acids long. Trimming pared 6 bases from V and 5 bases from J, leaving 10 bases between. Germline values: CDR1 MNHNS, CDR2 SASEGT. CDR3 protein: CASRQQGTGELFF. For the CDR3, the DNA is TGTGCCAGCAGGCAACAGGGTACCGGGGAGCTGTTTTTT.

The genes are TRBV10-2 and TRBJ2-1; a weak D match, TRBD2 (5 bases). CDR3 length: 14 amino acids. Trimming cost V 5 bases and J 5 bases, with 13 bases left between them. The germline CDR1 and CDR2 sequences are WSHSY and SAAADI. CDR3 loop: CASSSGVGNNEQFF. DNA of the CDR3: TGCGCCAGCAGTTCCGGGGTCGGAAACAATGAGCAGTTCTTC.

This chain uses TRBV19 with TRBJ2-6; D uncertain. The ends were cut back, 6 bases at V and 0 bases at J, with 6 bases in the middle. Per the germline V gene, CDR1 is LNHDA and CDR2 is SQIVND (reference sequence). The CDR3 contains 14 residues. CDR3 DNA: TGTGCCAGTAGATCGAGCTCTGGGGCCAACGTCCTGACTTTC. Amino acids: CASRSSSGANVLTF.

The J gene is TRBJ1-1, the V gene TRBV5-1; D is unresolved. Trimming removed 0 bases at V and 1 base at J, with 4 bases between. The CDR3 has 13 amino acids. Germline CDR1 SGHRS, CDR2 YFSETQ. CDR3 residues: CASSLGRNTEAFF. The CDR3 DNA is TGCGCCAGCAGCTTGGGCCGGAACACTGAAGCTTTCTTT.

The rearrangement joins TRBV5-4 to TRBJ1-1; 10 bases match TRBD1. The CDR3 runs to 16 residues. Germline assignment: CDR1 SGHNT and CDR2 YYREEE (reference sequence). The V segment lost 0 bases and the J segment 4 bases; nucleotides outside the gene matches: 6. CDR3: CASSLGGQGIGTEAFF. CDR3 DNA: TGTGCCAGCAGCTTGGGGGGACAGGGGATCGGCACTGAAGCTTTCTTT.

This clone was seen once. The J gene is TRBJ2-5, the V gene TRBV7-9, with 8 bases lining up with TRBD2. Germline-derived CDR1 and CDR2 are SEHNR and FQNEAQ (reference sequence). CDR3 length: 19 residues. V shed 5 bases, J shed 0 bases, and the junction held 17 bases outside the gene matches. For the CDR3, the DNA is TGTGCCAGCAGCCCCACAGGGTTTCTAGCGGGCAGGTACCAAGAGACCCAGTACTTC. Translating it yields CASSPTGFLAGRYQETQYF.

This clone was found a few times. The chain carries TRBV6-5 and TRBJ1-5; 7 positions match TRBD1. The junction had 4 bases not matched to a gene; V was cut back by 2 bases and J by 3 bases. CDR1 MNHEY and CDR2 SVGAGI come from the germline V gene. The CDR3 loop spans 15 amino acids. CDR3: CASSYAGGFNQPQHF. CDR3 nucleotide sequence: TGTGCCAGCAGTTACGCAGGGGGGTTCAATCAGCCCCAGCATTTT.

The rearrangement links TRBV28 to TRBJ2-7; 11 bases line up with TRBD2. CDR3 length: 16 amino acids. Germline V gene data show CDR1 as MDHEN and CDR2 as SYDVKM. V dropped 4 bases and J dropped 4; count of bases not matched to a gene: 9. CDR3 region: CASSSLSGTSGYEQYF. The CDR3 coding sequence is TGTGCCAGCAGTTCTCTCTCCGGGACTAGCGGATACGAGCAGTACTTC.

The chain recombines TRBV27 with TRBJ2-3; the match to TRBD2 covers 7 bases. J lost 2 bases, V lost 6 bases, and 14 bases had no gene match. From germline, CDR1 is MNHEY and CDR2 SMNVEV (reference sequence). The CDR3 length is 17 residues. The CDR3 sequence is CASRGLRREPFTDTQYF. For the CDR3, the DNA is TGTGCCAGCAGAGGGTTAAGGCGGGAGCCGTTCACAGATACGCAGTATTTT.

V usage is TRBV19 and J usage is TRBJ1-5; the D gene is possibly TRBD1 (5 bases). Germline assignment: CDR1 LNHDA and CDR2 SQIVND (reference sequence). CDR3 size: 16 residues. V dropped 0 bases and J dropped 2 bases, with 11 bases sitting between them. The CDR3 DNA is TGTGCCAGTAGTATAGACAGGGTAAGCGGCAATCAGCCCCAGCATTTT. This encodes CASSIDRVSGNQPQHF.

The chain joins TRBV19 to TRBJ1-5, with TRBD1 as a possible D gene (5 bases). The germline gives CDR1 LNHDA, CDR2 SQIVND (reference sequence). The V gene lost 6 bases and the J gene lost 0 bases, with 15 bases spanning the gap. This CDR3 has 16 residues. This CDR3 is CASRPMQGSSNQPQHF. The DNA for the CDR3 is TGTGCCAGTAGACCCATGCAGGGTTCTAGCAATCAGCCCCAGCATTTT.

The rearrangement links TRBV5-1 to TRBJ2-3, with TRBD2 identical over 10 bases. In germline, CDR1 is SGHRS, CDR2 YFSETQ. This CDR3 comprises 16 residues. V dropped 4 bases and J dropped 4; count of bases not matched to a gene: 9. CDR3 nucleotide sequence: TGCGCCAGCAGCATCGCTAGCGGGAGTGTCGCAGATACGCAGTATTTT. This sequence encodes CASSIASGSVADTQYF.